Following are 8 T cell receptor beta chains from one sample sequenced in a study of cytomegalovirus exposure and HLA in healthy donors. A multiplex PCR was run with 60 Vbeta primers and 13 Jbeta primers. Generated by immunoSEQ multiplex PCR, the TCRdb table keeps only in-frame clones and is missing some. The repertoire holds some 140,000 clones, about 78% seen once, with 1% to 1.5% in the top ten. The sequenced sample consisted of PBMCs. Receptors were obtained from a man over 45 in good health and CMV-seronegative.

This clone was found a few times. This chain joins TRBV27 and TRBJ2-5, with 7 bases that match TRBD1. The better agreement between TRBJ2-7 and the DNA end casts doubt on the J call. CDR3 length: 15 residues. Germline CDR1 and CDR2: MNHEY and SMNVEV (reference sequence). The CDR3 sequence: CASRERDSFSYEQYF. The DNA for the CDR3 is TGTGCCAGCAGGGAACGGGACAGTTTCTCCTACGAGCAGTACTTC.

Here the CDR3 DNA reads TGTGCCAGCAGCTTGAGGAGGGCCGGTAGCACAGATACGCAGTATTTT. It codes for CASSLRRAGSTDTQYF. The V gene is TRBV5-6, the J gene TRBJ2-3, with D maybe TRBD2 (6 bases). V was cut by 1 base and J by 0 bases, with 12 bases left in between. This CDR3 has 16 residues. CDR1 and CDR2 from the germline V gene are SGHDT and YYEEEE.

The CDR3 coding sequence is TGTGCCAGCACCGAATGGGGGACAGGGGCCCGCGAGCAGTACTTC. It encodes CASTEWGTGAREQYF. The chain uses TRBV6-1 and TRBJ2-7; 10 bases are a match to TRBD1. Germline CDR1 reads MNHNS; CDR2 reads SASEGT. The CDR3 loop spans 15 amino acids. With 7 bases clipped from V and 6 bases from J, the junction kept 12 bases outside the gene matches.

This clone was seen more than once but under ten times. The V gene is TRBV6-5, the J gene TRBJ2-2; D possibly corresponds to TRBD1 (6 bases). V lost 9 bases to trimming and J lost 6 bases, with 20 bases between them. Germline CDR1 is MNHEY and CDR2 is SVGAGI. This CDR3 region has 15 residues. The CDR3 here is CASMRAGEVAGELFF. In nucleotides, the CDR3 is TGTGCCAGTATGCGGGCAGGGGAAGTAGCCGGGGAGCTGTTTTTT.

The V gene is TRBV5-4, the J gene TRBJ2-5, with 7 bases matching TRBD1. V trimming: 0 bases; J trimming: 2 bases; junction bases outside the gene matches: 1. Germline V lookup: CDR1 SGHNT, CDR2 YYREEE (reference sequence). The CDR3 sequence is 14 residues long. CDR3 nucleotide sequence: TGTGCCAGCAGCTTGGGGGACAGACAAGAGACCCAGTACTTC. It is translated as CASSLGDRQETQYF.

The V call is TRBV5-4, the J call TRBJ1-1, with TRBD1 matching over 9 bases. Losses at the gene ends were 5 bases for V and 3 bases for J; bases not matched to a gene: 8. The CDR3 has 15 residues. Germline CDR1 and CDR2: SGHNT and YYREEE (reference sequence). The CDR3 protein is CASRSIQGADTEAFF. The CDR3 nucleotides are TGTGCCAGCAGAAGTATACAGGGGGCTGACACTGAAGCTTTCTTT.

This chain uses TRBV11-3 with TRBJ2-1; 14 bases agree with TRBD2. The V and J ends lost 4 bases and 8 bases, in that order; junction bases with no gene match: 4. This CDR3 has 15 residues. Germline V lookup: CDR1 SGHNT, CDR2 YENEEA. The CDR3 DNA follows: TGTGCCAGCAGCTCCGGGACTAGCGGGAGCGATGAGCAGTTCTTC. Translation gives CASSSGTSGSDEQFF. Drawing the rest from reference TRBV11-3 and TRBJ2-1, the complete variable domain is EAGVVQSPRYKIIEKKQPVAFWCNPISGHNTLYWYLQNLGQGPELLIRYENEEAVDDSQLPKDRFSAERLKGVDSTLKIQPAELGDSAVYLCASSSGTSGSDEQFFGPGTRLTVL.

The chain has TRBV28 and TRBJ2-2, with TRBD2 matching 9 bases. Germline loops: CDR1 MDHEN, CDR2 SYDVKM. V lost 11 bases, J lost 3 bases, and 10 bases stayed unmatched. The CDR3 consists of 15 residues. The CDR3 loop reads CAAGGAGVDTGELFF. CDR3 sequence (DNA): TGTGCCGCGGGGGGGGCGGGAGTTGACACCGGGGAGCTGTTTTTT.